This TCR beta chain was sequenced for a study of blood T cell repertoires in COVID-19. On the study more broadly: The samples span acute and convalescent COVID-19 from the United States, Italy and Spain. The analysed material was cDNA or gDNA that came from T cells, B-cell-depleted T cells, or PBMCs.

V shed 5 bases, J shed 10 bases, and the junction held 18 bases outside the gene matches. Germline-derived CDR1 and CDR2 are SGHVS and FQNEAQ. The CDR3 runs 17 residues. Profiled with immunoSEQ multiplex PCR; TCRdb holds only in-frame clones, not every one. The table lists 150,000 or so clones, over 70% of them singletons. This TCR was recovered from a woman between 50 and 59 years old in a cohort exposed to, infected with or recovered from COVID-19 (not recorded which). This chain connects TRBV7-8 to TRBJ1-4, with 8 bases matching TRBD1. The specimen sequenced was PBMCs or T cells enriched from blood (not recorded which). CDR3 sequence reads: CASSPAPTGGLRGKLFF. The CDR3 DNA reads TGTGCCAGCAGCCCCGCCCCAACAGGGGGTCTGCGAGGAAAACTGTTTTTT.